These 31 T cell receptor beta chains share one sample of origin, sequenced in a study of blood T cell repertoires in COVID-19. The method was immunoSEQ multiplex PCR; TCRdb's version includes in-frame clones alone and lacks a portion of them. This table has roughly 290,000 clones, around 85% appearing once. The sequencing sample was made of peripheral blood. The receptors stem from a woman aged 45-60 years with active or convalescent COVID-19.

This chain links TRBV19 with TRBJ1-6; unclear D gene. Per the germline V gene, CDR1 is LNHDA and CDR2 is SQIVND (reference sequence). The V gene lost 3 bases and the J gene lost 7 bases, with 10 bases spanning the gap. The CDR3 is made up of 14 amino acids. The CDR3 DNA sequence: TGTGCCAGTAGTATTGGGCAGAGAAATTCACCCCTCCACTTT. Encoded protein: CASSIGQRNSPLHF. Drawing the rest from reference TRBV19 and TRBJ1-6, the complete variable domain is DGGITQSPKYLFRKEGQNVTLSCEQNLNHDAMYWYRQDPGQGLRLIYYSQIVNDFQKGDIAEGYSVSREKKESFPLTVTSAQKNPTAFYLCASSIGQRNSPLHFGNGTRLTVT.

This clone was seen once. Germline is not matched at one junction end, which may reflect a read error. The chain carries TRBV6-5 and TRBJ1-5; 7 bases are shared with TRBD1. Germline V lookup: CDR1 MNHEY, CDR2 SVGAGI. The CDR3 extends over 14 amino acids. The CDR3 loop reads CASSYSGGDQAQHF. The CDR3 region has the DNA TGTGCCAGCAGTTATTCAGGGGGAGATCAGGCCCAGCATTTT.

This clone came up a few times. The chain combines TRBV7-9 with TRBJ2-2; a weak D match, TRBD1 (6 bases). CDR3 size: 15 residues. Looked up from germline, CDR1 is SEHNR and CDR2 is FQNEAQ (reference sequence). V was clipped by 5 bases and J by 6 bases, with 16 bases between them. CDR3 in DNA: TGTGCCAGCAGCGCTGTACAGGGACCCGCCGGGGAGCTGTTTTTT. Translated, it gives CASSAVQGPAGELFF.

The chain joins TRBV3-1 (or the pseudogene TRBV3-2) to TRBJ1-2; D is uncertain. V was trimmed by 0 bases and J by 5 bases, leaving 7 bases between them. This CDR3 comprises 13 residues. In germline, CDR1 is LGHDT, CDR2 YNNKEL (reference sequence). The DNA of the CDR3 is TGTGCCAGCAGCCAAGAACGGACTTATGGCTACACCTTC. Its translation: CASSQERTYGYTF.

This chain connects TRBV6-5 to TRBJ2-7, with D perhaps TRBD2 (6 bases). The CDR3 consists of 15 residues. The V gene's germline CDR1 is MNHEY and CDR2 SVGAGI. V dropped 10 bases and J dropped 2 bases, with 21 bases sitting between them. For the CDR3, the DNA is TGTGCCACCCAAGCCCTCGGGACTGGTACCTACGAGCAGTACTTC. Translation gives CATQALGTGTYEQYF.

The chain combines TRBV7-2 with TRBJ1-2; TRBD1 agrees at 11 bases. The CDR3 contains 18 residues. V lost 5 bases, J lost 5 bases, and 16 bases stayed unmatched. In germline, CDR1 is SGHTA, CDR2 FQGNSA. The CDR3 coding sequence is TGTGCCAGCAGCCTCCGGGACAGGGGGTTTCCATTGGGGTATGGCTACACCTTC. Protein product: CASSLRDRGFPLGYGYTF.

The V call is TRBV28, the J call TRBJ2-3, with 8 nucleotides matching TRBD1. CDR1 MDHEN and CDR2 SYDVKM come from the germline V gene. CDR3 length: 16 amino acids. The trim removed 1 base at V and 4 bases at J, leaving 7 bases unmatched. The CDR3 is CASSLLPGQGPDTQYF. The DNA of the CDR3 is TGTGCCAGCAGTTTATTACCCGGACAGGGCCCAGATACGCAGTATTTT.

J is TRBJ2-2 and V is TRBV3-1 (or the pseudogene TRBV3-2); 10 bases align to TRBD1. The CDR3 extends over 16 amino acids. Germline lookup yields CDR1 LGHDT and CDR2 YNNKEL (reference sequence). With 4 bases clipped from V and 3 bases from J, the junction kept 5 bases outside the gene matches. The chain's CDR3 is CASSPSGTGDTGELFF. The CDR3 coding sequence is TGTGCCAGCAGCCCCTCCGGGACAGGGGACACCGGGGAGCTGTTTTTT.

This sequence joins TRBV7-9 and TRBJ2-7, with 8 bases identical to TRBD2. CDR1 is SEHNR and CDR2 is FQNEAQ in the germline V gene (reference sequence). J lost 2 bases, V lost 5 bases, and 11 bases had no gene match. The CDR3 runs to 16 residues. CDR3 amino acids: CASSPWTSLSTYEQYF. The CDR3 nucleotides are TGTGCCAGCAGCCCCTGGACTAGCCTCTCAACCTACGAGCAGTACTTC.

The V call is TRBV5-1, the J call TRBJ2-5; possibly TRBD2 for D (6 bases). The CDR3 length is 15 residues. In germline, CDR1 is SGHRS, CDR2 YFSETQ. Trimming left V 3 bases short and J 5 bases short, with 17 bases between. The CDR3 DNA reads TGCGCCAGCAGCTCCGAAACAGGTGGGGGGGAGACCCAGTACTTC. This translates into CASSSETGGGETQYF.

The V and J genes are TRBV5-1 and TRBJ2-2; perhaps TRBD2 as D (6 bases). V gave up 6 bases and J gave up 2 bases, with 11 bases separating them. The germline gives CDR1 SGHRS, CDR2 YFSETQ. CDR3 length: 14 amino acids. CDR3 bases: TGCGCCAGCACCAGGAGGGACAACACCGGGGAGCTGTTTTTT. Its protein is CASTRRDNTGELFF.

This chain uses TRBV10-3 with TRBJ2-7, with unresolved D. CDR1 and CDR2 (germline): ENHRY, SYGVKD. V lost 5 bases, J lost 5 bases, and 7 bases lay in between. The CDR3 sequence is 11 residues long. In DNA form, the CDR3 reads TGTGCCATCAGTCCGGGTCACGAGCAGTACTTC. It encodes CAISPGHEQYF.

The CDR3 DNA sequence: TGTGCCACCAGTGACACACTAGCGGGAGCCGGGGAGCTGTTTTTT. It specifies CATSDTLAGAGELFF. The V gene is TRBV24-1, the J gene TRBJ2-2, with TRBD2 identical over 11 bases. The CDR3 loop spans 15 amino acids. The V segment lost 4 bases and the J segment 6 bases; nucleotides outside the gene matches: 3. Germline V gives CDR1 KGHDR, CDR2 SFDVKD.

The genes are TRBV30 and TRBJ2-1; possible D gene TRBD2, 6 bases. CDR1 and CDR2 (germline): GTSNPN, SVGIG (reference sequence). This CDR3 region has 19 residues. Trimming left V 2 bases short and J 0 bases short, with 23 bases between. The CDR3 DNA reads as TGTGCCTGGAGTAAACAGCCTCGGGGGTTCTTTAACTCCTACAATGAGCAGTTCTTC. Its translation: CAWSKQPRGFFNSYNEQFF.

This clone has just one count. V gene TRBV28 combines with J gene TRBJ2-5, with 7 bases matching TRBD2. The CDR3 has 17 amino acids. V dropped 1 base and J dropped 5; count of bases not matched to a gene: 13. CDR1 is MDHEN and CDR2 is SYDVKM in the germline V gene. The CDR3 sequence: CASSLFRGGRASETQYF. The CDR3 DNA is TGTGCCAGCAGTTTATTCCGCGGCGGGAGAGCATCCGAGACCCAGTACTTC.

DNA for the CDR3: TGTGCCAGTAGTTTCGTGGGGCAGACACTGGAAGCTTTCTTT. Translated, it gives CASSFVGQTLEAFF. The chain combines TRBV19 with TRBJ1-1; the D gene is possibly TRBD1 (5 bases). Trimming took off 5 bases at V and 8 bases at J, with 18 bases between the two ends. Germline values: CDR1 LNHDA, CDR2 SQIVND (reference sequence). The CDR3 is 14 amino acids.

This clone was counted between two and nine times. The rearrangement joins TRBV11-2 to TRBJ2-7, with TRBD2 matching over 8 bases. Germline loops: CDR1 SGHAT, CDR2 FQNNGV. The CDR3 totals 14 residues. V shed 2 bases, J shed 8 bases, and the junction held 8 bases outside the gene matches. The CDR3, as DNA: TGTGCCAGCAGCTTACCTAGCGGGCTTTGGAAGCAGTACTTC. Encoded protein: CASSLPSGLWKQYF.

The V call is TRBV25-1, the J call TRBJ2-3, with 10 bases that match TRBD2. CDR3 length equals 15 residues. Trimming at V came to 4 bases and at J to 11 bases, leaving 12 bases not matched to a gene. The germline CDR1 and CDR2 sequences are MGHDK and SYGVNS. In nucleotides, the CDR3 is TGTGCCAGCAGTGGGACAGCGGGAGGGCGGAGAGGGCAGTATTTT. Translation: CASSGTAGGRRGQYF.

The chain links TRBV5-5 to TRBJ2-3; perhaps TRBD1 as D (7 bases). Germline CDR1 and CDR2: SGHKS and YYEKEE (reference sequence). Trimming cost V 7 bases and J 1 base, with 13 bases left between them. This CDR3 has 14 residues. For the CDR3, the DNA is TGTGCCAGCGCGGGACAGTCTCGCACAGATACGCAGTATTTT. This gives the protein CASAGQSRTDTQYF.

The rearrangement uses TRBV9 and TRBJ1-1; 7 positions match TRBD1. V shed 6 bases, J shed 2 bases, and the junction held 4 bases outside the gene matches. Germline V gene sequence: CDR1 SGDLS, CDR2 YYNGEE. This CDR3 has 13 amino acids. As DNA, the CDR3 is TGTGCCAGCACCCAGGGGGACAACACTGAAGCTTTCTTT. Protein product: CASTQGDNTEAFF.

This clone has only one observation. This chain joins TRBV2 and TRBJ2-1, with D unresolved. Deletions cut 3 bases from V and 0 bases from J, with 9 bases between. From germline, CDR1 is SNHLY and CDR2 FYNNEI. This CDR3 spans 15 amino acids. DNA for the CDR3: TGTGCCAGCAGTGATATGGCGGCCTCCTACAATGAGCAGTTCTTC. It is translated as CASSDMAASYNEQFF.

This chain connects TRBV5-1 to TRBJ2-7; 14 bases are a match to TRBD2. V shed 3 bases, J shed 10 bases, and the junction held 6 bases outside the gene matches. The CDR3 is 14 residues long. CDR1 SGHRS and CDR2 YFSETQ come from the germline V gene. The CDR3 region is CASSSGLAGDEQYF. CDR3 coding DNA: TGCGCCAGCAGCTCGGGACTAGCGGGAGATGAACAGTACTTC.

The chain couples TRBV7-2 to TRBJ2-4; D may be TRBD2 (6 bases). Trimming removed 9 bases from V and 9 bases from J, with 18 bases in between. CDR1 and CDR2 from the germline V gene are SGHTA and FQGNSA. This CDR3 has 13 amino acids. The CDR3 loop is CASGPGTGPIQYF. The CDR3 DNA reads as TGTGCCAGTGGACCTGGGACTGGCCCCATTCAGTACTTC.

This chain joins TRBV7-9 and TRBJ2-7, with TRBD1 identical over 7 bases. CDR3 size: 11 residues. J lost 10 bases, V lost 6 bases, and 6 bases had no gene match. Germline V lookup: CDR1 SEHNR, CDR2 FQNEAQ (reference sequence). The CDR3 sequence: CASRTGTVQYF. Written as DNA, the CDR3 is TGTGCCAGCAGGACCGGGACAGTCCAGTACTTC.

This chain joins TRBV3-1 (or the pseudogene TRBV3-2) and TRBJ2-3; D remains ambiguous. The CDR3 totals 15 residues. V gave up 0 bases and J gave up 2 bases, with 9 bases separating them. CDR1 LGHDT and CDR2 YNNKEL come from the germline V gene (reference sequence). The CDR3 DNA reads TGTGCCAGCAGCCAAGATCCCGCGGCCACAGATACGCAGTATTTT. Protein: CASSQDPAATDTQYF.

The chain joins TRBV3-1 (or the pseudogene TRBV3-2) to TRBJ1-3; D is unresolved. The germline V and J ends were trimmed by 7 bases and 0 bases, with 10 bases remaining between them. The CDR3 consists of 14 residues. Germline CDR1 LGHDT, CDR2 YNNKEL (reference sequence). The chain's CDR3 is CASTTEGSGNTIYF. The DNA for the CDR3 is TGTGCCAGCACCACCGAGGGCTCTGGAAACACCATATATTTT.

The genes are TRBV11-2 and TRBJ2-5; tentative D call: TRBD1 (6 bases). CDR3 length: 15 residues. V dropped 4 bases and J dropped 5 bases, with 17 bases sitting between them. Germline CDR1 SGHAT, CDR2 FQNNGV. The CDR3 reads CASSSGQTIGETQYF. The DNA for the CDR3 is TGTGCCAGCAGCTCAGGACAGACTATTGGCGAGACCCAGTACTTC.

This chain joins TRBV2 and TRBJ1-2; perhaps TRBD1 as D (5 bases). This CDR3 is built from 12 residues. With 6 bases removed from V and 4 bases from J, the gap between germline ends came to 9 bases. From germline, CDR1 is SNHLY and CDR2 FYNNEI. The CDR3: CASSPGVYGYTF. In DNA, the CDR3 is TGTGCCAGCAGCCCGGGGGTCTATGGCTACACCTTC. The whole variable domain, remainder taken from reference TRBV2 and TRBJ1-2, is EPEVTQTPSHQVTQMGQEVILRCVPISNHLYFYWYRQILGQKVEFLVSFYNNEISEKSEIFDDQFSVERPDGSNFTLKIRSTKLEDSAMYFCASSPGVYGYTFGSGTRLTVV.

This chain uses TRBV29-1 with TRBJ1-4; TRBD1 matches 7 bases. Germline values: CDR1 SQVTM, CDR2 ANQGSEA. Losses at the gene ends were 6 bases for V and 0 bases for J; bases not matched to a gene: 16. The CDR3 runs to 18 residues. The CDR3 region is CSVSQRQGASATNEKLFF. CDR3 in DNA: TGCAGCGTATCACAGAGACAGGGAGCAAGTGCAACTAATGAAAAACTGTTTTTT.

The chain carries TRBV7-3 and TRBJ2-1; D is perhaps TRBD2 (7 bases). The germline V gene has CDR1 SGHTA and CDR2 FQGTGA. CDR3 length: 15 residues. V dropped 1 base and J dropped 7 bases, with 14 bases sitting between them. CDR3 sequence reads: CASSLIGLGGNEQFF. In DNA, the CDR3 is TGTGCCAGCAGCTTAATCGGACTAGGGGGAAATGAGCAGTTCTTC.

The chain combines TRBV5-1 with TRBJ2-1; 7 positions match TRBD2. Trimming cost V 4 bases and J 2 bases; bases outside gene matches: 3. The germline V gene has CDR1 SGHRS and CDR2 YFSETQ. This CDR3 has 14 amino acids. This CDR3 is CASSGSGTYNEQFF. The CDR3 DNA follows: TGCGCCAGCAGCGGGAGCGGGACCTACAATGAGCAGTTCTTC.